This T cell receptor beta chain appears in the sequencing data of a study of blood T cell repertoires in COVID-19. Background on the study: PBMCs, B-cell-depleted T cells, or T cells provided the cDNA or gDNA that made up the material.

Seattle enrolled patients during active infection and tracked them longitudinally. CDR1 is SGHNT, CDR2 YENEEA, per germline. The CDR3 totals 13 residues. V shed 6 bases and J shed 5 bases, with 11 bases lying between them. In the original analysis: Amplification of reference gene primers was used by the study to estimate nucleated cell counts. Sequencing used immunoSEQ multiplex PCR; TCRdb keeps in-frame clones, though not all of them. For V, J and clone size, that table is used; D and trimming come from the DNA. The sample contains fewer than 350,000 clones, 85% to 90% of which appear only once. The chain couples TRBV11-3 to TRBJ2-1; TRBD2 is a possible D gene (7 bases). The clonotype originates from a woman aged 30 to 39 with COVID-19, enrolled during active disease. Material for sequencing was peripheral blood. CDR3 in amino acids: CASRGGADNEQFF. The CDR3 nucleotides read TGTGCCAGCAGGGGGGGGGCGGACAATGAGCAGTTCTTC.